The rows below give T cell receptor beta chains drawn from one sample of a study of breast tumors, draining lymph nodes, adjacent tissues. TCRdb used MiXCR to reprocess the multiplex PCR reads, holding one entry per CDR3 protein. The table has about 35,000 distinct CDR3 sequences, 36% seen once. Sequencing input: breast tumor tissue. The receptors were sampled from a female donor with breast cancer. Some clones in this sample may be carry-over from other donors' samples. Both conserved end residues are part of each CDR3. D genes are given only for firm matches. Clone size, where shown, is once, few, many, or a class for clones that have expanded.

v_gene	abundance	d_gene	j_gene	CDR3nt	CDR3aa
TRBV5-1	many	TRBD1	TRBJ2-6	TGCGCCAGCAGCTTGGCGCAGCAGGGGGCTATCTCTGGGGCCAACGTCCTGACTTTC	CASSLAQQGAISGANVLTF
TRBV11-2	-	TRBD2	TRBJ2-7	TGTGCCAGCAGCTCGGGACTAGCGGGAAACGAGCAGTACTTC	CASSSGLAGNEQYF
TRBV5-1	-	-	TRBJ1-6	TGCGCCAGCAGCTTGCGCTCTACCGGCAATTCACCCCTCCACTTT	CASSLRSTGNSPLHF
TRBV19	many	-	TRBJ1-6	TGTGCCAGTAGTAATATCCAGGGACCTAATTCACCCCTCCACTTT	CASSNIQGPNSPLHF
TRBV7-2	medium-sized	-	TRBJ2-2	TGTGCCAGCAGCCCAACCGACGTAAGCGGGGAGCTGTTTTTT	CASSPTDVSGELFF
TRBV9	many	TRBD1	TRBJ2-5	TGTGCCAGCAGCGGGGGACAGGGGGCGGGAGAGACCCAGTACTTC	CASSGGQGAGETQYF
TRBV3-1	many	TRBD2	TRBJ2-7	TGTGCCAGCAGCCATACGGGAGGGTACGAGCAGTACTTC	CASSHTGGYEQYF
TRBV7-2	many	-	TRBJ1-3	TGTGCCAGCAGCCGAGGGCCCTCTGGAAACACCATATATTTT	CASSRGPSGNTIYF
TRBV6-5	-	-	TRBJ2-5	TGTGCCAGCAGTTACTCGAGGGTTGCACTTCTAGGGCCCCAAGAGACCCAGTACTTC	CASSYSRVALLGPQETQYF
TRBV29-1	-	TRBD1	TRBJ1-2	TGCAGCGTTGAGGACAGGGTGGAGGGCTACACCTTC	CSVEDRVEGYTF
TRBV20-1	many	-	TRBJ2-7	TGCAGTGCAAGTAGGCGTGGCGGGCTCGGGGGATACGAGCAGTACTTC	CSASRRGGLGGYEQYF
TRBV6-5	-	TRBD1	TRBJ1-1	TGTGCCAGCAGGCCGACAGGGTACCCTGAAGCTTTCTTT	CASRPTGYPEAFF
TRBV9	many	TRBD1	TRBJ2-2	TGTGCCAGCAGCGTAGGGGGCAGGGGGCTTAACACCGGGGAGCTGTTTTTT	CASSVGGRGLNTGELFF
TRBV7-8	-	-	TRBJ2-7	TGTGCCAGCAGCTGGGGAGAGAGTCGCGAGCAGTACTTC	CASSWGESREQYF
TRBV15	-	-	TRBJ2-1	TGTGCCACCAGCAGAGCAGGGGAGTGGGACAATGAGCAGTCCTTC	CATSRAGEWDNEQSF
TRBV7-8	many	-	TRBJ2-7	TGTGCCAGCAAACCAGGGGCTCCCTACGAGCAGTACTTC	CASKPGAPYEQYF
TRBV15	-	TRBD1	TRBJ2-7	TGTGCCACCAGCAGAGGGGGACAGGGGGAAGGGGAGCAGTACTTC	CATSRGGQGEGEQYF
TRBV11-3	-	-	TRBJ2-5	TGTGCCAGCAGCCGCGCTTTGGGGGGAGGAGGCAGCGAGACCCAGTACTTC	CASSRALGGGGSETQYF
TRBV6-5	few	-	TRBJ2-6	TGTGCCAGCAGTTATTCACGGGCCGTAGCCTCTGGGGCCAACGTCCTGACTTTC	CASSYSRAVASGANVLTF
TRBV7-9	many	-	TRBJ1-6	TGTGCCAGCAGTCCCCCGGGGGAGGCCTTTAATTCACCCCTCCACTTT	CASSPPGEAFNSPLHF
TRBV9	many	-	TRBJ1-3	TGTGCCAGCAGCCTAGGGGCCGTCAGGAGCTCTGGAAACACCATATATTTT	CASSLGAVRSSGNTIYF
TRBV20-1	-	-	TRBJ1-1	TGCAGGCCCCGGATACCCATGAACACTGAAGCTTTCTTT	CRPRIPMNTEAFF
TRBV7-2	many	TRBD1	TRBJ1-2	TGTGCCAGCAGCTTAGGATTTGGCAGGGGGTTTACTGGCTACACCTTC	CASSLGFGRGFTGYTF
TRBV30	-	TRBD2	TRBJ2-7	TGTGCCTGGAGTGTATTCCGGGGGGGTAGGTCCTACGAGCAGTACTTC	CAWSVFRGGRSYEQYF
TRBV7-9	medium-sized	-	TRBJ2-3	TGTGCCAGCAGCTCTCATAGCGGATACAGCACAGATACGCAGTATTTT	CASSSHSGYSTDTQYF
TRBV20-1	-	-	TRBJ2-7	TGCAGTGTGGCCCGGGCCTACGAGCAGTACTTC	CSVARAYEQYF
TRBV4-3	many	TRBD2	TRBJ2-1	TGCGCCAGCAGCCAAGCAGCAGCGGGAGCGTTCGAGCAGTTCTTC	CASSQAAAGAFEQFF
TRBV7-9	many	TRBD1	TRBJ1-3	TGTGCCAGCAGCCGACCGGGACAGGGCTCAAACACCATATATTTT	CASSRPGQGSNTIYF
TRBV15	many	TRBD1	TRBJ2-7	TGTGCCACCAGCAGAGATTGGACAGGGAAGGTTAGCTCCTACGAGCAGTACTTC	CATSRDWTGKVSSYEQYF
TRBV10-3	many	-	TRBJ2-5	TGTGCCATCAGTGGGACTTACCAAGAGACCCAGTACTTC	CAISGTYQETQYF
TRBV19	once	-	TRBJ1-2	TGTGCCAGTAGTATACCTAGAGGAGACAGGCTCTATGGCTACACCTTC	CASSIPRGDRLYGYTF
TRBV7-3	many	-	TRBJ2-3	TGTGCCAGCAGCTTAACATCAGGGTCTAGCACAGATACGCAGTATTTT	CASSLTSGSSTDTQYF
TRBV3-1	-	TRBD2	TRBJ2-1	TGTGCCAGCAGCCTCGGACTAGCCCCTAACAATGAGCAGTTCTTC	CASSLGLAPNNEQFF
TRBV5-1	many	TRBD2	TRBJ2-7	TGCGCCAGCAGCAGCGGGATGCCTTGGGAGCAGTACTTC	CASSSGMPWEQYF
TRBV5-5	-	TRBD2	TRBJ2-5	TGTGCCAGCAGCTTGGGGGCTAGCGGGACTGGGGAGACCCAGTACTTC	CASSLGASGTGETQYF
TRBV20-1	-	TRBD2	TRBJ2-1	TGCAGTGCTAGAGTCATAGCGGGAGGCTACAATGAGCAGTTCTTC	CSARVIAGGYNEQFF
TRBV12-3/TRBV12-4	medium-sized	-	TRBJ2-1	TGTGCCAGCAGTTCAACGCGGGACAGCTCCTACAATGAGCAGTTCTTC	CASSSTRDSSYNEQFF
TRBV20-1	-	TRBD2	TRBJ2-5	TGCAGTGCCCCAGCGGGAGCCCAAGAGACCCAGTACTTC	CSAPAGAQETQYF
TRBV7-2	-	TRBD2	TRBJ2-1	TGTGCCAGCAGCTTAGAAGGACTAGCGGGATACTCCTACAATGAGCAGTTCTTC	CASSLEGLAGYSYNEQFF
TRBV20-1	-	-	TRBJ2-3	TGCAGTGCTACCGAAGATGGCGGGGCTAGCACAGATACGCAGTATTTT	CSATEDGGASTDTQYF
TRBV4-1	few	TRBD2	TRBJ2-5	TGCGCCAGCAGCCAAGGGGGGGGGGGTCCTCAAGAGACCCAGTACTTC	CASSQGGGGPQETQYF
TRBV27	-	-	TRBJ2-1	TGTGCCAGCAGCCTGGGGTACGGTGAGCAGTTCTTC	CASSLGYGEQFF
TRBV7-2	once	TRBD1	TRBJ2-5	TGTGCCAGCAGCTTAGGGGGGACAGGGACAGAAGACCAGTACTTC	CASSLGGTGTEDQYF
TRBV4-2	many	TRBD2	TRBJ2-1	TGTGCCAGCAGCCAAGATACGGCGGGAGCATACAATGAGCAGTTCTTC	CASSQDTAGAYNEQFF
TRBV20-1	many	TRBD2	TRBJ2-3	TGCAGTGCTGTAGCGGGAGGAGGCACAGATACGCAGTATTTT	CSAVAGGGTDTQYF
TRBV13	many	TRBD1	TRBJ2-7	TGTGCCAGCAGCTCGGACAGGGCGGGGGAGCAGTACTTC	CASSSDRAGEQYF
TRBV20-1	-	TRBD2	TRBJ2-1	TGCAGTGCTGATGGACTAGCGGGAGAGGTCCGCGAGCAGTTCTTC	CSADGLAGEVREQFF
TRBV6-2/TRBV6-3	many	TRBD1	TRBJ2-7	TGTGCCAGCAGTTACGACAGGGGACGCTACGAGCAGTACTTC	CASSYDRGRYEQYF
TRBV24-1	many	TRBD1	TRBJ2-7	TGTGCCACTACAGACAGGGCCCCCTACGAGCAGTACTTC	CATTDRAPYEQYF
TRBV6-4	-	TRBD1	TRBJ1-4	TGTGCCAGCAGTGACTCGATTGCGACAGGGGGTGAAAAACTGTTTTTT	CASSDSIATGGEKLFF
TRBV6-2/TRBV6-3	many	-	TRBJ2-2	TGTGCCAGCAGTTACGGATCCGGGACAAACACCGGGGAGCTGTTTTTT	CASSYGSGTNTGELFF
TRBV25-1	-	-	TRBJ1-1	TGTGCCAGCAGTGAATGGGGGACAACTGAAGCTTTCTTT	CASSEWGTTEAFF
TRBV7-9	many	TRBD2	TRBJ2-5	TGTGCCAGCAGCCCGGGACTAGCGGGGTTCCAAGAGACCCAGTACTTC	CASSPGLAGFQETQYF
TRBV9	many	-	TRBJ2-1	TGTGCCAGCAGCGTAGCTGGCGAGGCGCAGTTCTTC	CASSVAGEAQFF
TRBV19	many	-	TRBJ1-6	TGTGCCAGTAGTATTGGGGCAGCTAATTCACCCCTCCACTTT	CASSIGAANSPLHF
TRBV11-3	few	-	TRBJ1-2	TGTGCCAGCAGCTTCACAGGGAGCGGTAACTATGGCTACACCTTC	CASSFTGSGNYGYTF
TRBV24-1	-	-	TRBJ2-1	TGTGCCACCAGTGCTGGGCAGTACAATGAGCAGTTCTTC	CATSAGQYNEQFF
TRBV20-1	many	-	TRBJ1-2	TGCAGTGCTAGTATACAGGGTAACTATGGCTACACCTTC	CSASIQGNYGYTF